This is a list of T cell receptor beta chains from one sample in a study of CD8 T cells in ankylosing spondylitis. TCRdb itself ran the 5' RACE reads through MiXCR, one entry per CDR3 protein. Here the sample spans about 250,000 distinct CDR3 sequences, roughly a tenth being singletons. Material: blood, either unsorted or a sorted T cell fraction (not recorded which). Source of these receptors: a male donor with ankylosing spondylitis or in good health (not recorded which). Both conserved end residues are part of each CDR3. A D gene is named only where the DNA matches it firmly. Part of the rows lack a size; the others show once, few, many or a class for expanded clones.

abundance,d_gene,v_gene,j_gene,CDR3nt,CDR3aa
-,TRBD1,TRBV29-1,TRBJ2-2,TGCAGCGTGGACCCAGGGGGCCGGGGTACCGGGGAGCTGTTTTTT,CSVDPGGRGTGELFF
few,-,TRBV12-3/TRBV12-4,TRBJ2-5,TGTACCAGCAGTTTAATGCCCAGTAAGACCCAGTACTTC,CTSSLMPSKTQYF
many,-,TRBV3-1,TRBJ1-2,TGTGCCAGCAGCCACGGACAGTTAGCTAACTATGGCTACACCTTC,CASSHGQLANYGYTF
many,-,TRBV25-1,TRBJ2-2,TGTGCCAGCCGGGATTCGGCCGGGGAGCTGTTTTTT,CASRDSAGELFF
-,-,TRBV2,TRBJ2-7,TGTGCCAGCACTAGGGACACCCCTTACGAGCAGTACTTC,CASTRDTPYEQYF
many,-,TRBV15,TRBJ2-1,TGTGCCACCAGCAGCGACCTACAGGGTACGGGTGGCAATGAGCAGTTCTTC,CATSSDLQGTGGNEQFF
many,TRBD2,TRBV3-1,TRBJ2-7,TGTGCCAGCAGCCCCGGTAGCGGGGACTCCTACGAGCAGTACTTC,CASSPGSGDSYEQYF
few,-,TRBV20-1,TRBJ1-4,TGCAGTGCTAGAGTTTCCATGGAGGAAAAACTGTTTTTT,CSARVSMEEKLFF
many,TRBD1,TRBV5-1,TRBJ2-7,TGCGCCAGCAGCTTGGTATCGGGACAGGGCTACGAGCAGTACTTC,CASSLVSGQGYEQYF
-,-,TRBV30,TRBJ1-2,TGTGCCTGGACACTACCCTCGGCCAGTCGCCTAGGATATGGCTACACCTTC,CAWTLPSASRLGYGYTF
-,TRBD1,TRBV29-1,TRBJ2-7,TGCAGCGCCGCGGGACAGGGTAGAGGGCAGTACTTC,CSAAGQGRGQYF
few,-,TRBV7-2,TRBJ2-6,TGTGCCAGCAGATCGGATGGGGCCAACGTCCTGACTTTC,CASRSDGANVLTF
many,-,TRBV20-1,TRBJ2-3,TGCAGTGCTCCGTCCCCGGACGGCACTGAGGTAGATACGCAGTATTTT,CSAPSPDGTEVDTQYF
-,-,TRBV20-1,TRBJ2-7,TGCAGTGCTAGAGATTGGGCGCTTCCCGGCGAGCAGTACTTC,CSARDWALPGEQYF
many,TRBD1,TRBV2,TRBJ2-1,TGTGCCAGCAGTGAAAATGGACAGGGCAACAATGAGCAGTTCTTC,CASSENGQGNNEQFF
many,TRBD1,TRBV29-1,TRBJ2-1,TGCAGCGGGAACTCCGGGACAGGGTGGTGGGGCTCCTACAATGAGCAGTTCTTC,CSGNSGTGWWGSYNEQFF
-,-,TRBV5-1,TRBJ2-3,TGCGCCAGCAGCTTGACCCCGGGGACTGGCACAGATACGCAGTATTTT,CASSLTPGTGTDTQYF
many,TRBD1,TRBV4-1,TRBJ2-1,TGCGCCAGCAGCCACGCCCGGGACAGGGGGAGAGGGTATGAGCAGTTCTTC,CASSHARDRGRGYEQFF
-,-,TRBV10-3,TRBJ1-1,TGTGCCATCAGTGAGTCCCGGGCTTACACTGAAGCTTTCTTT,CAISESRAYTEAFF
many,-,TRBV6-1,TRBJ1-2,TGTGCCAGCAGCCGCGGGGCAGTGGGCCCGACTGACTATGGCTACACCTTC,CASSRGAVGPTDYGYTF
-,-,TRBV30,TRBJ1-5,TGTGCCTGGAGACAGAGCAATCAGCCCCAGCATTTT,CAWRQSNQPQHF
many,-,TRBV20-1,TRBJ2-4,TGCAGTGCGCGAGCGACAGCATCATCCAAAAACATTCAGTACTTC,CSARATASSKNIQYF
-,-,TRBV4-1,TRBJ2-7,TGCGCCAGCAGCCAAGACGTTGTCAGGGTCGCCTACGAGCAGTACTTC,CASSQDVVRVAYEQYF
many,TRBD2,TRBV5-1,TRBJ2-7,TGCGCCAGCAGCGCCCCGGGACTAGCGGGAGGGCCCTTCGGGGAGCAGTACTTC,CASSAPGLAGGPFGEQYF
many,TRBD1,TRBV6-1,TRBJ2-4,TGTGCCAGCAGTCCTTACAGGGGGAACATTCAGTACTTC,CASSPYRGNIQYF
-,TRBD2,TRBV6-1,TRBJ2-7,TGTGCCAGCAGGGGACTAGCTACCTACGAGCAGTACTTC,CASRGLATYEQYF
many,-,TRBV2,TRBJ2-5,TGTGCCAGCTCCCTCGAGACCCAGTACTTC,CASSLETQYF
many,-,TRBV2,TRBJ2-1,TGTGCCAGCAGTTCATACGAAGACAATGAGCAGTTCTTC,CASSSYEDNEQFF
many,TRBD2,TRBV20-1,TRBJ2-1,TGCAGTGCAAAGGGACTAGCGGAGACCAATGAGCAGTTCTTC,CSAKGLAETNEQFF
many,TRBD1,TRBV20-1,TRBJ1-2,TGCAGGGTGGACAGGGGTGACTATGGCTACACCTTC,CRVDRGDYGYTF
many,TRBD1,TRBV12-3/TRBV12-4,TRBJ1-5,TGTGCCAGCAGCCCGTACGGACAGGGGGGAAATCAGCCCCAGCATTTT,CASSPYGQGGNQPQHF
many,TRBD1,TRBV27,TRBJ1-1,TGTGCCAGCAGTTTTAGGACAGGGGTTTTGAACACTGAAGCTTTCTTT,CASSFRTGVLNTEAFF
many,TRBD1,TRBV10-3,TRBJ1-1,TGTGCCATCAGTGAGCTGGGACAGGGGGCTGCTGAAGCTTTCTTT,CAISELGQGAAEAFF
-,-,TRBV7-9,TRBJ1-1,TGTGCCAGCAGCTTGGCCGGCAGGGTGGGTGAAGCTTTCTTT,CASSLAGRVGEAFF
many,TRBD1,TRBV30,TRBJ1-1,TGTGCCTGGAATCGACAGGGATTGTCTGAAGCTTTCTTT,CAWNRQGLSEAFF
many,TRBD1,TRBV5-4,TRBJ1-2,TGTGCCAGCAGCCCGGGACAGGGGGCAAATAACTATGGCTACACCTTC,CASSPGQGANNYGYTF
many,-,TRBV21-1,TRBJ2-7,TGTGCCAGCAGCATTAGGTCGAGCGGAGACCGATACGAGCAGTACTTC,CASSIRSSGDRYEQYF
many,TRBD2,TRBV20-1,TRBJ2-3,TGCAGTGCTAGCGTTAGCGGGGGTCCAGATACGCAGTATTTT,CSASVSGGPDTQYF
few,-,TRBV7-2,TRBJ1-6,TGTGCCAGCAGCCCGTCCGGTCCGGCATCACCCCTCCACTTT,CASSPSGPASPLHF
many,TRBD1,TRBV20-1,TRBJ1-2,TGCAGTGCTAGATCAACCGGACAGGGGGATCGAGGGGTCTATGGCTACACCTTC,CSARSTGQGDRGVYGYTF
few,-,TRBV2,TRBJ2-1,TGTGCCAGCCCTTTTCAGTCCGCCCTAACCTACAATGAGCAGTTCTTC,CASPFQSALTYNEQFF
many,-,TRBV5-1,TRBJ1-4,TGCGCCAGCATGGACGAAAAACTGTTTTTT,CASMDEKLFF
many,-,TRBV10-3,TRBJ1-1,TGTGCCACGGGGGGTGAGGAAAGCCGAGCTTTCTTT,CATGGEESRAFF
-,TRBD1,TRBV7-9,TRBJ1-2,TGTGCCAGCAGCCACCGGGACAGGTCAACTAACTATGGCTACACCTTC,CASSHRDRSTNYGYTF
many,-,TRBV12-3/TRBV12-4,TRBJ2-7,TGTGCCAGCAGGCGGGGCGGGGAAGCCTACGAGCAGTACTTC,CASRRGGEAYEQYF
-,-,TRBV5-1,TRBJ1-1,TGCGCCAGCAGCTTGGCCGGACATCTATCTATCGGGGACACTGAAGCTTTCTTT,CASSLAGHLSIGDTEAFF
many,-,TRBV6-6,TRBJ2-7,TGTGCCAGCAGTTACAGGGACGAGCAGTACTTC,CASSYRDEQYF
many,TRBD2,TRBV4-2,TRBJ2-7,TGTGCCAGCAGCCAAGTGAAGGGCGGGACTAGCGGGATTTTGCAGTACTTC,CASSQVKGGTSGILQYF
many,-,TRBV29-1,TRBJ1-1,TGCAGCGCTGTTACGCTCGGGGGGTTTACTGAAGCTTTCTTT,CSAVTLGGFTEAFF
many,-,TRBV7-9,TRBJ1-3,TGTGCCAGCAGTCTAGGTGGAGCGGACACCATATATTTT,CASSLGGADTIYF
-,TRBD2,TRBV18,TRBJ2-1,TGTTCCGGCCGGGGGGACAATGAGCAGTTCTTC,CSGRGDNEQFF
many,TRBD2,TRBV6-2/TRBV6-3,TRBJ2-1,TGTGCCAGCAAGTTTAAAACGGGACTAGCGGGGCCCTACAATGAGCAGTTCTTC,CASKFKTGLAGPYNEQFF